This TCR beta chain stems from a study of T cell clonality in common variable immunodeficiency. Study observations and caveats: Compared with healthy controls, CVID subjects showed increased TCRbeta clonality, mostly in about a third. Fewer TCRbeta clones were shared among CVID subjects than controls.

This CDR3 has 16 residues. Using immunoSEQ multiplex PCR, the repertoire was profiled, and TCRdb retains in-frame clones only, with some absent. Captured here are around 45,000 clones, none seen once; the top ten comprise approximately 0.71%. Heparinized whole blood, about 4.5 to 9 ml, came from each donor. This clone has only a few counts. The target antigen is unknown. Read coverage stops 3 residues before the CDR3 terminus; the germline J gene supplies the remainder. This receptor was taken from a person aged 18 to 70 in good health. The rearrangement joins TRBV23-1 to TRBJ1-2, with TRBD1 matching 11 bases. TRBV23-1 qualifies as an ORF whose function is uncertain. Material for sequencing was peripheral blood mononuclear cells. CDR3 DNA, as far as it was read: TGCGCCAGCAGGCAAGGACAGGGGGCGCGGCACAATGAC. It encodes CASRQGQGARHND. The CDR3 in its entirety is CASRQGQGARHNDYTF.